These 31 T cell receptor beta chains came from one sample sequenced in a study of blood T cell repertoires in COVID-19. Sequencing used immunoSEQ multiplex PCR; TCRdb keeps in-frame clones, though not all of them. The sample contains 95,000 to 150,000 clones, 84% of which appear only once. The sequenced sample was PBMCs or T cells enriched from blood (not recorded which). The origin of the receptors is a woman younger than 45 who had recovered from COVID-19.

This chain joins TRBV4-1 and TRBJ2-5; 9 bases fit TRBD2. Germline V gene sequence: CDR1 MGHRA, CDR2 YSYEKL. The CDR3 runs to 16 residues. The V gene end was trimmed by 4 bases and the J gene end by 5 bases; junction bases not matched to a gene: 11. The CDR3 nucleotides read TGCGCCAGCAGCCGTTTAGCGGGAGTGGGGGTGGAGACCCAGTACTTC. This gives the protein CASSRLAGVGVETQYF.

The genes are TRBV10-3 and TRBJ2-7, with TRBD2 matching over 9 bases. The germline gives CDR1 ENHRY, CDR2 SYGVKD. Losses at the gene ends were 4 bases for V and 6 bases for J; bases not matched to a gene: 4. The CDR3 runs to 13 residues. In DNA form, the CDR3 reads TGTGCCATCAGTGCGGGACTAGCAACCGAGCAGTACTTC. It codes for CAISAGLATEQYF.

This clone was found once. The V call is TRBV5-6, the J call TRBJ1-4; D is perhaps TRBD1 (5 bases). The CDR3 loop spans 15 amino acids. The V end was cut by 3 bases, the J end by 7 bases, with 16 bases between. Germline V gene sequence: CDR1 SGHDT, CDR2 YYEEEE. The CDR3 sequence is CASSSHSGWGEKLFF. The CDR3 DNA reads TGTGCCAGCAGCTCCCATTCAGGGTGGGGTGAAAAACTGTTTTTT. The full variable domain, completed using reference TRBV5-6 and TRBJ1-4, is DAGVTQSPTHLIKTRGQQVTLRCSPKSGHDTVSWYQQALGQGPQFIFQYYEEEERQRGNFPDRFSGHQFPNYSSELNVNALLLGDSALYLCASSSHSGWGEKLFFGSGTQLSVL.

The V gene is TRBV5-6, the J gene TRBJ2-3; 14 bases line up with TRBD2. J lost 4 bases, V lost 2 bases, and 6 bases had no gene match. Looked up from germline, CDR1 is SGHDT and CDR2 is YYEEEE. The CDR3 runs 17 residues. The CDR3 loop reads CASSLGTSGSIADTQYF. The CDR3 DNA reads TGTGCCAGCAGCTTAGGGACTAGCGGGAGTATCGCAGATACGCAGTATTTT.

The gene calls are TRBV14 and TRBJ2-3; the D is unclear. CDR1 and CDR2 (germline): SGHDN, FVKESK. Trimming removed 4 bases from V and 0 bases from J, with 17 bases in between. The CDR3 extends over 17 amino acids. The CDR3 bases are TGTGCCAGCAGCCCCCACTTCCTACAGAAAAGCACAGATACGCAGTATTTT. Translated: CASSPHFLQKSTDTQYF.

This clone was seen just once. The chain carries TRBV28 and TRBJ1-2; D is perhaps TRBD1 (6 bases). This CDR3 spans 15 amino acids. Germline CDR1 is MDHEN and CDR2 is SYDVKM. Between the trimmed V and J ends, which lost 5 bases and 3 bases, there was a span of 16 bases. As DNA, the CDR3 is TGTGCCAGCAGTCCTGGGGACAAAAGGGACTATGGCTACACCTTC. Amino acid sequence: CASSPGDKRDYGYTF.

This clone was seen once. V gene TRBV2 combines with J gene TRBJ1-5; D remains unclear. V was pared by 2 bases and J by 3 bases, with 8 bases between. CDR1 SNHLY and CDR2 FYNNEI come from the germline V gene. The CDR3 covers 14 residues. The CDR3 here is CASSELAVNQPQHF. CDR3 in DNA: TGTGCCAGCAGTGAACTGGCCGTCAATCAGCCCCAGCATTTT.

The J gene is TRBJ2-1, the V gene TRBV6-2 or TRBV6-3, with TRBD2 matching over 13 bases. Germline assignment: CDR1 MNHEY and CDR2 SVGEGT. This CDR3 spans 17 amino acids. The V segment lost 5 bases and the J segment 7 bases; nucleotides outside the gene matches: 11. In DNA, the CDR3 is TGTGCCAGCAGTCACCCCTTAGAGACTAGCGGGAGGAATGAGCAGTTCTTC. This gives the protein CASSHPLETSGRNEQFF.

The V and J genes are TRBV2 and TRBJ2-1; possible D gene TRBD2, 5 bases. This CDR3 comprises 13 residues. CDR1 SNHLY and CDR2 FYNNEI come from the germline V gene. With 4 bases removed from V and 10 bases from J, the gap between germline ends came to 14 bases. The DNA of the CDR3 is TGTGCCAGCAGTGGTGTCCTAGCAGAGGAGCAGTTCTTC. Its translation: CASSGVLAEEQFF.

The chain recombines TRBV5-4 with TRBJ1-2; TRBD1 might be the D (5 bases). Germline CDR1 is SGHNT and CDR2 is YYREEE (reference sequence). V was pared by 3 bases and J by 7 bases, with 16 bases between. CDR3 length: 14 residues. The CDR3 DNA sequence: TGTGCCAGCAGCTCGATAGGGGAATTGTTTGGCTACACCTTC. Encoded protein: CASSSIGELFGYTF.

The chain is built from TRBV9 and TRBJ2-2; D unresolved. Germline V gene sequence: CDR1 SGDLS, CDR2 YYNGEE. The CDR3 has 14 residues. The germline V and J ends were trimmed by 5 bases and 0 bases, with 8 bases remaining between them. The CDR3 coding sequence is TGTGCCAGCAGGGCGGCGACGAACACCGGGGAGCTGTTTTTT. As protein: CASRAATNTGELFF.

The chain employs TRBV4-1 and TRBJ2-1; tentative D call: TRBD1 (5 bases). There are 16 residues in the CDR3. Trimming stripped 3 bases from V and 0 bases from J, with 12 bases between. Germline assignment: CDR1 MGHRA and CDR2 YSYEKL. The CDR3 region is CASSQIQASSYNEQFF. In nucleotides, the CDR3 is TGCGCCAGCAGCCAGATACAGGCGAGCTCCTACAATGAGCAGTTCTTC.

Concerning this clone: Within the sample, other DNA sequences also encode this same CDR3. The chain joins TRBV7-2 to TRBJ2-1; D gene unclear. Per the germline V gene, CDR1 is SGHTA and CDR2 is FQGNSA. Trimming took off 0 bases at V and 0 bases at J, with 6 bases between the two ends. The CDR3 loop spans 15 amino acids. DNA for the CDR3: TGTGCCAGCAGCTTAGCGTTCGGCTCCTACAATGAGCAGTTCTTC. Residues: CASSLAFGSYNEQFF.

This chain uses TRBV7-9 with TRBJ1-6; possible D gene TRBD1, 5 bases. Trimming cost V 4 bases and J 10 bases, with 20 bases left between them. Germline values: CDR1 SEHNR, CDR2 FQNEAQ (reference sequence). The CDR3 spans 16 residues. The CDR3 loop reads CASSSDLGGVGSPLHF. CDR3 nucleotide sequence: TGTGCCAGCAGCTCCGACCTTGGGGGGGTGGGATCACCCCTCCACTTT.

For the CDR3, the DNA is TGTGCCAGCTCACCAGTGGCAGGGCTCACAGATACGCAGTATTTT. Its translation is CASSPVAGLTDTQYF. The rearrangement uses TRBV18 and TRBJ2-3; a possible D gene is TRBD1 (5 bases). In germline, CDR1 is KGHSH, CDR2 LQKENI. This CDR3 region has 15 residues. Trimming stripped 2 bases from V and 2 bases from J, with 11 bases between.

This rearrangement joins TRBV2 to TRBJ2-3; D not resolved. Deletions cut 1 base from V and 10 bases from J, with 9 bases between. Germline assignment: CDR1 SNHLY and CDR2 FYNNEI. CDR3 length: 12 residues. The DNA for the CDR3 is TGTGCCAGCAGTGAAGGGCTAGTAGCGCAGTATTTT. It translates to CASSEGLVAQYF.

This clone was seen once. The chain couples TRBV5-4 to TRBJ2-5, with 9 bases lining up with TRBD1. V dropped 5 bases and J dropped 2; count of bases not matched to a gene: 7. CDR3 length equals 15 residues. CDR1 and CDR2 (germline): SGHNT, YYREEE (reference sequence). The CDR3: CASSLTGGTQETQYF. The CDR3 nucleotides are TGTGCCAGCAGTCTGACAGGGGGTACTCAAGAGACCCAGTACTTC.

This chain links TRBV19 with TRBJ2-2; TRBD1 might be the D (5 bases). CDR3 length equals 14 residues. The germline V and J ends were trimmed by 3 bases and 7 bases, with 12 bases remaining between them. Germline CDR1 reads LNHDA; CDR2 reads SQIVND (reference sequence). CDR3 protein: CASSISRASGELFF. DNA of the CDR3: TGTGCCAGTAGTATTTCCAGGGCTAGCGGGGAGCTGTTTTTT.

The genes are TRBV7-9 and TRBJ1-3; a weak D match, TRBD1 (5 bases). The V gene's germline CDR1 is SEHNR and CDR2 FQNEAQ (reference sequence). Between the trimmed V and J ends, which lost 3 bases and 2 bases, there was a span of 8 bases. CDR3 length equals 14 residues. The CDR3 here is CASSLTEPGNTIYF. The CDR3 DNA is TGTGCCAGCAGCTTGACAGAGCCTGGAAACACCATATATTTT.

Here the CDR3 reads CASTRQGIKFGSPLHF. CDR3 nucleotides: TGTGCCAGCACTCGACAGGGGATTAAGTTTGGTTCACCCCTCCACTTT. This chain connects TRBV28 to TRBJ1-6; 8 positions agree with TRBD1. This CDR3 comprises 16 residues. The V and J ends lost 7 bases and 9 bases, in that order; junction bases with no gene match: 14. The germline gives CDR1 MDHEN, CDR2 SYDVKM. Drawing the rest from reference TRBV28 and TRBJ1-6, the complete variable domain is DVKVTQSSRYLVKRTGEKVFLECVQDMDHENMFWYRQDPGLGLRLIYFSYDVKMKEKGDIPEGYSVSREKKERFSLILESASTNQTSMYLCASTRQGIKFGSPLHFGNGTRLTVT.

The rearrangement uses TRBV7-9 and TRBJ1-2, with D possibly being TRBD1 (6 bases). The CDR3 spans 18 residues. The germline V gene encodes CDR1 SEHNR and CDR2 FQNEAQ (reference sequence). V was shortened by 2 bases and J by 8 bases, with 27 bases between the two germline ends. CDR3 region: CASSLNKGQGQGMGGYTF. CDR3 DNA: TGTGCCAGCAGCTTAAATAAAGGCCAAGGGCAGGGGATGGGAGGCTACACCTTC.

The CDR3 loop is CASSAENTQYF. The CDR3 nucleotides are TGCGCCAGCAGCGCCGAGAATACGCAGTATTTT. V usage is TRBV5-1 and J usage is TRBJ2-3; D uncertain. V was trimmed by 4 bases and J by 7 bases, leaving 7 bases between them. Germline CDR1 SGHRS, CDR2 YFSETQ. CDR3 length: 11 amino acids.

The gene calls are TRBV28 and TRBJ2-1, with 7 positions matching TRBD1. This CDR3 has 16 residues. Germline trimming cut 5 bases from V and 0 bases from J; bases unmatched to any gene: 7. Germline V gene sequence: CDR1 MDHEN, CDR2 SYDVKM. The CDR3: CASSPQTGSSYNEQFF. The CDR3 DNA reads TGTGCCAGCAGTCCTCAGACAGGGAGCTCCTACAATGAGCAGTTCTTC.

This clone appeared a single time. This CDR3 is CASSFDKISYNEQFF. For the CDR3, the DNA is TGCGCCAGCAGCTTTGACAAGATCTCCTACAATGAGCAGTTCTTC. The rearrangement uses TRBV5-1 and TRBJ2-1; D is unclear. CDR1 SGHRS and CDR2 YFSETQ come from the germline V gene. The CDR3 has 15 residues. V lost 2 bases and J 0 bases, leaving 9 bases between the germline ends.

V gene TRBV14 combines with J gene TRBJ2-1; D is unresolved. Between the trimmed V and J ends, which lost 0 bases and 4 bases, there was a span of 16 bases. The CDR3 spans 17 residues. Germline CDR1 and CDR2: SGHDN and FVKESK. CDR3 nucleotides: TGTGCCAGCAGCCAAGACCTAACGGCCAGGCGTTACAATGAGCAGTTCTTC. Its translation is CASSQDLTARRYNEQFF.

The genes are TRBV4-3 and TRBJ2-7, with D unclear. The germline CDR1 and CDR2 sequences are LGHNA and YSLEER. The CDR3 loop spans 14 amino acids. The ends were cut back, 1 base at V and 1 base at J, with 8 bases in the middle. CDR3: CASSQASGSYEQYF. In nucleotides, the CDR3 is TGCGCCAGCAGCCAAGCGTCCGGGTCCTACGAGCAGTACTTC.

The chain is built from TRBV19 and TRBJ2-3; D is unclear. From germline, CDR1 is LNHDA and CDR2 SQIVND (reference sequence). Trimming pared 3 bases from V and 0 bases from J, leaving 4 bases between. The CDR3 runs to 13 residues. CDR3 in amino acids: CASSIGSTDTQYF. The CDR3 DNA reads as TGTGCCAGTAGTATCGGGAGCACAGATACGCAGTATTTT. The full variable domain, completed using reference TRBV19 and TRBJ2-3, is DGGITQSPKYLFRKEGQNVTLSCEQNLNHDAMYWYRQDPGQGLRLIYYSQIVNDFQKGDIAEGYSVSREKKESFPLTVTSAQKNPTAFYLCASSIGSTDTQYFGPGTRLTVL.

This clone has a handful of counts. The CDR3 bases are TGTGCCTGGAGTGCGACTAGCGGGGGAACCTACGAGCAGTACTTC. This translates into CAWSATSGGTYEQYF. This sequence joins TRBV30 and TRBJ2-7; TRBD2 matches at 12 bases. J lost 2 bases, V lost 1 base, and 3 bases had no gene match. The germline CDR1 and CDR2 sequences are GTSNPN and SVGIG (reference sequence). The CDR3 contains 15 residues. Full variable domain (remainder filled in from reference TRBV30 and TRBJ2-7): SQTIHQWPATLVQPVGSPLSLECTVEGTSNPNLYWYRQAAGRGLQLLFYSVGIGQISSEVPQNLSASRPQDRQFILSSKKLLLSDSGFYLCAWSATSGGTYEQYFGPGTRLTVT.

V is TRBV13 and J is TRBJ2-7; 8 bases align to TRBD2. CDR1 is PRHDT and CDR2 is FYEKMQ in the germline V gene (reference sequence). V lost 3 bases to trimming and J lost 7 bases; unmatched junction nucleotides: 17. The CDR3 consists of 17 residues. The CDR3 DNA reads TGTGCCAGCAGCTTCTGGGCTAGCGGGTATCGGGTGGGAGAGCAGTACTTC. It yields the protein CASSFWASGYRVGEQYF.

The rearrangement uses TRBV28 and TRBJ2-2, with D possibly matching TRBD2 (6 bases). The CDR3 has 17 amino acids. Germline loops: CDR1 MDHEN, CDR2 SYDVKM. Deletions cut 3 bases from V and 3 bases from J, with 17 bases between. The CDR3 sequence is CASSLQWQGGDTGELFF. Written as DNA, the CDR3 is TGTGCCAGCAGTTTGCAGTGGCAGGGAGGTGACACCGGGGAGCTGTTTTTT.

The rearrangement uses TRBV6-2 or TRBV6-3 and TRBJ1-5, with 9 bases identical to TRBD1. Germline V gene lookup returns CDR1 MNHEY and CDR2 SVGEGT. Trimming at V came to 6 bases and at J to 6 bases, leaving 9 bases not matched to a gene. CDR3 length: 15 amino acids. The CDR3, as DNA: TGTGCCAGCAGCTTCGGGACAGGGTTAGGTCAGCCCCAGCATTTT. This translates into CASSFGTGLGQPQHF.